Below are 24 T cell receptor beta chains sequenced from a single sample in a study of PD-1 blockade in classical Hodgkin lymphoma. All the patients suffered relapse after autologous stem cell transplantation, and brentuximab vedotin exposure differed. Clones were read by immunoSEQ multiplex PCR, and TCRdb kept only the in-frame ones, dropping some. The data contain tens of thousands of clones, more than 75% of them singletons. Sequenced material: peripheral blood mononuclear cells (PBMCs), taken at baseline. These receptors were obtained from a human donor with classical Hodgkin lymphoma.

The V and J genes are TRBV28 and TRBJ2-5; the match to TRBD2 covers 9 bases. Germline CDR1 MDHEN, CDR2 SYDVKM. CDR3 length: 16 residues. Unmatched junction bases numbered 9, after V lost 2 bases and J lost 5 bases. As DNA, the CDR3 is TGTGCCAGCAGTTTACCCCTGGGACTAGCTGGTGAGACCCAGTACTTC. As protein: CASSLPLGLAGETQYF. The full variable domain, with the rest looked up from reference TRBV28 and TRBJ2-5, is DVKVTQSSRYLVKRTGEKVFLECVQDMDHENMFWYRQDPGLGLRLIYFSYDVKMKEKGDIPEGYSVSREKKERFSLILESASTNQTSMYLCASSLPLGLAGETQYFGPGTRLLVL.

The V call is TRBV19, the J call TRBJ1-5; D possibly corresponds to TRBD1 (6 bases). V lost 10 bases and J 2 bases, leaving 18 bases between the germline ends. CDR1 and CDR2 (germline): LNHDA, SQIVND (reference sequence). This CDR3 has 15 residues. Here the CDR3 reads CATTTYGGGNQPQHF. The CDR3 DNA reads TGTGCCACCACGACCTATGGGGGCGGCAATCAGCCCCAGCATTTT.

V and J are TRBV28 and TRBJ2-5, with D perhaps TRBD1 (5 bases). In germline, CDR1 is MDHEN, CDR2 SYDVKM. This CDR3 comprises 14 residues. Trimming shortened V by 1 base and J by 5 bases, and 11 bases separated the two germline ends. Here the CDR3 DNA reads TGTGCCAGCAGTTTATTAGCCAGGGTCGAGACCCAGTACTTC. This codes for CASSLLARVETQYF.

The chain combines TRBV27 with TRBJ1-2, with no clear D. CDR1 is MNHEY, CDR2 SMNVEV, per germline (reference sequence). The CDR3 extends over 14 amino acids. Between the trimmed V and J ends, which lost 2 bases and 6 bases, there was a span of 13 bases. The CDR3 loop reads CASSLIPGGDGYTF. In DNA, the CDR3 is TGTGCCAGCAGTTTAATCCCAGGTGGGGATGGCTACACCTTC.

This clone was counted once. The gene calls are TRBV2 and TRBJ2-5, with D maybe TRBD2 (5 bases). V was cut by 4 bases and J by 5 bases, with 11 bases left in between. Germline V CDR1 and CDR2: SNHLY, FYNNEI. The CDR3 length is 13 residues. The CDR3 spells CASSGEWIETQYF. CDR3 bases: TGTGCCAGCAGTGGGGAGTGGATCGAGACCCAGTACTTC. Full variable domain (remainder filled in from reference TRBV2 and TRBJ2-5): EPEVTQTPSHQVTQMGQEVILRCVPISNHLYFYWYRQILGQKVEFLVSFYNNEISEKSEIFDDQFSVERPDGSNFTLKIRSTKLEDSAMYFCASSGEWIETQYFGPGTRLLVL.

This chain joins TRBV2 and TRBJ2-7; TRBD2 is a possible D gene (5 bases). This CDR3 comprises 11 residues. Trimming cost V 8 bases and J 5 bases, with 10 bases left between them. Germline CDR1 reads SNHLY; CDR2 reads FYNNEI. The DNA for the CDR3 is TGTGCCAGCGTCGTAGCGCACGAGCAGTACTTC. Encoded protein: CASVVAHEQYF.

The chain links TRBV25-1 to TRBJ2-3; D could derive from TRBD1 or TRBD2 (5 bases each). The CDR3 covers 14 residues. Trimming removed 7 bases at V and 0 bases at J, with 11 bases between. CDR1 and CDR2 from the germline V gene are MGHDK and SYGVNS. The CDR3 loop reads CASTSGHSTDTQYF. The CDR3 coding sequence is TGTGCCAGCACCTCGGGGCATAGCACAGATACGCAGTATTTT. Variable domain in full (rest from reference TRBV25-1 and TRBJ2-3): EADIYQTPRYLVIGTGKKITLECSQTMGHDKMYWYQQDPGMELHLIHYSYGVNSTEKGDLSSESTVSRIRTEHFPLTLESARPSHTSQYLCASTSGHSTDTQYFGPGTRLTVL.

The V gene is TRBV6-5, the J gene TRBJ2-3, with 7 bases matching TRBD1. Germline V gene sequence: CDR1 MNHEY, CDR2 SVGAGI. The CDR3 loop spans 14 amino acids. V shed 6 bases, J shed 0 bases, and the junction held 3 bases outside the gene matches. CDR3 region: CASRPQGSTDTQYF. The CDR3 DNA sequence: TGTGCCAGCAGGCCACAGGGGAGCACAGATACGCAGTATTTT.

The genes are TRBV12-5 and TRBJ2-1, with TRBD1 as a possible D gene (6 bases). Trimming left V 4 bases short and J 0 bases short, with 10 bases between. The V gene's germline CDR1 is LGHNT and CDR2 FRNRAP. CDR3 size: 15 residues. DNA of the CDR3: TGTGCTAGTGGTTCTACAGGGAGCTCCTACAATGAGCAGTTCTTC. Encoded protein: CASGSTGSSYNEQFF. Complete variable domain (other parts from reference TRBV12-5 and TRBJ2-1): DARVTQTPRHKVTEMGQEVTMRCQPILGHNTVFWYRQTMMQGLELLAYFRNRAPLDDSGMPKDRFSAEMPDATLATLKIQPSEPRDSAVYFCASGSTGSSYNEQFFGPGTRLTVL.

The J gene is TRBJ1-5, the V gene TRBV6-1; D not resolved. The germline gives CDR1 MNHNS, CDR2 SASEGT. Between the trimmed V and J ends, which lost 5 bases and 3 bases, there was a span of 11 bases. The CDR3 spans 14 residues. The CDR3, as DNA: TGTGCCAGCAGTCCCTTGGGGATCAATCAGCCCCAGCATTTT. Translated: CASSPLGINQPQHF.

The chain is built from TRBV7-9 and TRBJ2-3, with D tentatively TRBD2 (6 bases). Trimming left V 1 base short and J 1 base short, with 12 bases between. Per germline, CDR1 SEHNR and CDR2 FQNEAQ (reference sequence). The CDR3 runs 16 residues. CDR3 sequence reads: CASSLGTGVGTDTQYF. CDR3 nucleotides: TGTGCCAGCAGCTTAGGAACGGGGGTTGGCACAGATACGCAGTATTTT.

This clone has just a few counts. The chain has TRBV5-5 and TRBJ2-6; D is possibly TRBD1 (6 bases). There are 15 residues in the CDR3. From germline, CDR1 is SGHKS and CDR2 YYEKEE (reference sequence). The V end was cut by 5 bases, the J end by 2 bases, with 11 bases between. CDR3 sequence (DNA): TGTGCCAGCAGTTTAGACAGGCCTGGGGCCAACGTCCTGACTTTC. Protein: CASSLDRPGANVLTF.

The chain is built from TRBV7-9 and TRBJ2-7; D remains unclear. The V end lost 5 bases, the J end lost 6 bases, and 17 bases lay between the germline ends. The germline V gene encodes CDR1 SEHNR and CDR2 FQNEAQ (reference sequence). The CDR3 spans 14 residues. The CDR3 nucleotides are TGTGCCAGCAGCCCAACATCGAGTGGGGTCGAGCAGTACTTC. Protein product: CASSPTSSGVEQYF.

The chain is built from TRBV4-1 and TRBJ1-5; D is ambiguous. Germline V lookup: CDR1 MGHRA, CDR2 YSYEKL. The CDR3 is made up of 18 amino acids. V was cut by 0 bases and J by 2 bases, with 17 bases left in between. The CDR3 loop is CASSQEAVPAMGNQPQHF. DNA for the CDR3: TGCGCCAGCAGCCAAGAAGCGGTACCGGCTATGGGCAATCAGCCCCAGCATTTT.

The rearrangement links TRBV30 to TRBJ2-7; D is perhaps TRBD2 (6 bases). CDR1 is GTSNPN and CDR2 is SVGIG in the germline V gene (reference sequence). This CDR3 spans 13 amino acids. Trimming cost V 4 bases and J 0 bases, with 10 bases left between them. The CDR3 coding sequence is TGTGCCTGGACCGGAGGGTACTCCTACGAGCAGTACTTC. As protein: CAWTGGYSYEQYF.

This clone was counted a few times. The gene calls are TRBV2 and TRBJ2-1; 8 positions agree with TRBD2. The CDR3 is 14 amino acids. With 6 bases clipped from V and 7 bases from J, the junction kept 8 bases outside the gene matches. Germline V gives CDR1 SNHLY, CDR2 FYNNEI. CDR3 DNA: TGTGCCAGCAGCGACGGGAGGGCGGGGAATGAGCAGTTCTTC. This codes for CASSDGRAGNEQFF. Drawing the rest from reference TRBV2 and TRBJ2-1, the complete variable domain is EPEVTQTPSHQVTQMGQEVILRCVPISNHLYFYWYRQILGQKVEFLVSFYNNEISEKSEIFDDQFSVERPDGSNFTLKIRSTKLEDSAMYFCASSDGRAGNEQFFGPGTRLTVL.

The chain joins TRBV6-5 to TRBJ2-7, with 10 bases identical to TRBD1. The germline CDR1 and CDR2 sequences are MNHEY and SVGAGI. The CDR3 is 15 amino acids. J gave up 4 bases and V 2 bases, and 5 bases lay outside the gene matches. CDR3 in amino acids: CASSYLPGQGYEQYF. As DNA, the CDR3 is TGTGCCAGCAGTTACCTCCCGGGACAGGGGTACGAGCAGTACTTC.

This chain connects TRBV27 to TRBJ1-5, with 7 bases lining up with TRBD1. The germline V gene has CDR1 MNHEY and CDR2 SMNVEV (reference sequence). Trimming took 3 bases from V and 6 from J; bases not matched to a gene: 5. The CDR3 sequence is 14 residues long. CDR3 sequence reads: CASSFTGEAQPQHF. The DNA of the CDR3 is TGTGCCAGCAGTTTCACAGGGGAGGCTCAGCCCCAGCATTTT.

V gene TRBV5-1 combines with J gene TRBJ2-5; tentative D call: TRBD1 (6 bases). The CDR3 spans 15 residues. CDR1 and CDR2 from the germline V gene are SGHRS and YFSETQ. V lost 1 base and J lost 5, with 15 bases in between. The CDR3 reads CASSLRTARGETQYF. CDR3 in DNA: TGCGCCAGCAGCTTGAGGACAGCCCGCGGGGAGACCCAGTACTTC.

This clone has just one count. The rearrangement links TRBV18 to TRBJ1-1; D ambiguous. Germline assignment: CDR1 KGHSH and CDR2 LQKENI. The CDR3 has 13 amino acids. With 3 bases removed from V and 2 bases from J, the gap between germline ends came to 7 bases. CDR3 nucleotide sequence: TGTGCCAGCTCACCGGCAGGAAACACTGAAGCTTTCTTT. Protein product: CASSPAGNTEAFF.

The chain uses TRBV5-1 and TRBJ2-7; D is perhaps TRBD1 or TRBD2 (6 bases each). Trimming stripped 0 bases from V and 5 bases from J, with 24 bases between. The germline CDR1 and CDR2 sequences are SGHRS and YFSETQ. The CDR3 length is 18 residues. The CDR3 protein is CASSLVVSVIGGRNEQYF. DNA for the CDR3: TGCGCCAGCAGCTTGGTTGTTTCGGTTATCGGGGGCCGGAACGAGCAGTACTTC.

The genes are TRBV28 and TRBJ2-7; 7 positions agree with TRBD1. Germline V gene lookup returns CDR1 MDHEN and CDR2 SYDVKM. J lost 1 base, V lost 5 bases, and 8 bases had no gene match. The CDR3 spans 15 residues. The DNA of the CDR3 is TGTGCCAGCAGTGCGACAGGGATAGGATCCTACGAGCAGTACTTC. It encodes CASSATGIGSYEQYF.

The CDR3 DNA reads TGCGCCAGCAGCCAACCCACAGGGGGGCCCACCGGGGAGCTGTTTTTT. Amino acids: CASSQPTGGPTGELFF. The chain joins TRBV4-1 to TRBJ2-2; TRBD1 agrees at 8 bases. Trimming at V came to 2 bases and at J to 4 bases, leaving 6 bases not matched to a gene. CDR3 length: 16 amino acids. Per germline, CDR1 MGHRA and CDR2 YSYEKL.

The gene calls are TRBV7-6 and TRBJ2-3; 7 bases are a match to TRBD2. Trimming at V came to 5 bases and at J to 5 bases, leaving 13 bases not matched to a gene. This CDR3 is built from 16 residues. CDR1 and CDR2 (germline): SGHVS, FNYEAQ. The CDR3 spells CASSELADPSVDTQYF. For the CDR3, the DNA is TGTGCCAGCAGCGAGCTAGCGGATCCCTCTGTAGATACGCAGTATTTT.